This entry lists 31 T cell receptor beta chains sequenced from one sample in a study of T cell repertoires in cytomegalovirus infection. TCRdb called the reads again in MiXCR, with one record for every CDR3 protein. The repertoire consists of 800,000 to 950,000 distinct CDR3 sequences, with 30% to 35% occurring once and the leading ten covering 9.5% to 15%. Their recognized antigens are unknown. The source material was cultured CD8+ T cells from PBMCs, sampled from culture after CMV antigen stimulation. These receptors all stem from a human donor in good health (CMV status not recorded). Some clones in this sample may be carry-over from other donors' samples.

This clonotype has at least ten counts. This chain uses TRBV7-6 with TRBJ1-1, with D possibly matching TRBD1 (5 bases). The ends were cut back, 6 bases at V and 7 bases at J, with 9 bases in the middle. The length of the CDR3 is 11 residues. From germline, CDR1 is SGHVS and CDR2 FNYEAQ. This CDR3 is CASSFGGEAFF. The CDR3 DNA reads TGTGCCAGCAGTTTCGGGGGTGAAGCTTTCTTT.

The chain has TRBV6-2 or TRBV6-3 and TRBJ2-7; 8 bases line up with TRBD1. This CDR3 spans 15 amino acids. V lost 6 bases, J lost 4 bases, and 11 bases stayed unmatched. Germline V gives CDR1 MNHEY, CDR2 SVGEGT. CDR3 DNA sequence: TGTGCCAGCAGCTCAGACAGGGGAATGGAATACGAGCAGTACGTC. Protein: CASSSDRGMEYEQYV.

The chain recombines TRBV7-4 with TRBJ1-1, with TRBD1 identical over 10 bases. Unmatched junction bases numbered 4, after V lost 3 bases and J lost 3 bases. The CDR3 is made up of 15 amino acids. Germline assignment: CDR1 SGHVT and CDR2 SQSDAQ. The CDR3 DNA reads TGTGCCAGCAGCTTGGGACAGGGGCTCTACACTGAAGCTTTCTTT. It yields the protein CASSLGQGLYTEAFF.

CDR3 coding DNA: TGCGCCAGCAGCCAAGATGTAACCAACTACGAGCAGTACGTC. Its translation: CASSQDVTNYEQYV. The chain carries TRBV4-1 and TRBJ2-7; no clear D gene. There are 14 residues in the CDR3. Germline CDR1 and CDR2: MGHRA and YSYEKL. The V gene lost 0 bases and the J gene lost 3 bases, with 9 bases spanning the gap.

Comment on this clonotype: This may stem from a read error, because a much larger clone lies one nucleotide away. The rearrangement links TRBV12-3 or TRBV12-4 to TRBJ2-3, with a possible D match to TRBD2 (6 bases). CDR3 size: 14 residues. Trimming left V 3 bases short and J 2 bases short, with 9 bases between. The CDR3 DNA is TGTGCCAGCAGTTTCGGGGGAACCACAGATACGCAGTATTTT. Translating it yields CASSFGGTTDTQYF.

This clonotype has a handful of counts. The chain combines TRBV7-6 with TRBJ2-3; tentative D call: TRBD1 (5 bases). This CDR3 contains 17 residues. Trimming took 1 base from V and 0 from J, leaving 14 bases between them. From germline, CDR1 is SGHVS and CDR2 FNYEAQ. CDR3: CASSLVPRGTSTDTQYF. CDR3 nucleotides: TGTGCCAGCAGCTTAGTTCCTAGGGGTACTAGCACAGATACGCAGTATTTT.

This clonotype appeared a few times. The chain joins TRBV6-5 to TRBJ2-1, with 8 bases aligning to TRBD2. The CDR3 contains 16 residues. Germline V gene sequence: CDR1 MNHEY, CDR2 SVGAGI. V lost 2 bases to trimming and J lost 9 bases; unmatched junction nucleotides: 12. The CDR3 DNA reads TGTGCCAGCAGTTACATGGACGGGGGGGCAAGATTTGAGCAGTTCTTC. It encodes CASSYMDGGARFEQFF.

In nucleotides, the CDR3 is TGTGCCATCGAACCGCAAACGGGGATTGAAGTGGGAGAGACCCAGTACTTC. As protein: CAIEPQTGIEVGETQYF. V is TRBV6-2 or TRBV6-3 and J is TRBJ2-5; D might be TRBD2 (5 bases). The CDR3 totals 17 residues. The germline V and J ends were trimmed by 10 bases and 4 bases, with 28 bases remaining between them. Per the germline V gene, CDR1 is MNHEY and CDR2 is SVGEGT.

The genes are TRBV9 and TRBJ2-1; 8 bases fit TRBD2. V shed 0 bases and J 4 bases; nucleotides not matched to a gene: 6. The germline V gene has CDR1 SGDLS and CDR2 YYNGEE. This CDR3 has 16 amino acids. The chain's CDR3 is CASSVGRGGSYNEQFF. CDR3 bases: TGTGCCAGCAGCGTAGGACGGGGGGGCTCGTACAATGAGCAGTTCTTC.

V and J are TRBV5-6 and TRBJ1-5; D unresolved. The CDR3 sequence is 17 residues long. Looked up from germline, CDR1 is SGHDT and CDR2 is YYEEEE. Trimming removed 2 bases at V and 2 bases at J, with 17 bases between. In DNA, the CDR3 is TGTGCCAGCAGCTTAACAGTTTATATCGAGGGCAATCAGCCCCAGCATTTT. It encodes CASSLTVYIEGNQPQHF.

In its sample, this clonotype was seen a few times. The chain employs TRBV27 and TRBJ1-1; no clear D gene. V lost 6 bases, J lost 0 bases, and 11 bases lay in between. The CDR3 is 14 residues long. Germline assignment: CDR1 MNHEY and CDR2 SMNVEV (reference sequence). The CDR3 bases are TGTGCCAGCAGACCGATAGGGTTGAACACTGAAGCTTTCTTT. Protein sequence: CASRPIGLNTEAFF.

This clonotype appeared many times. The V gene is TRBV12-3 or TRBV12-4, the J gene TRBJ2-3; no definite D call. V was shortened by 8 bases and J by 2 bases, with 8 bases between the two germline ends. CDR3 length: 12 residues. The CDR3 loop is CASRVPTDTQYF. CDR3 sequence (DNA): TGTGCCAGCCGGGTCCCCACAGATACGCAGTATTTT.

This clonotype occurred many times. The rearrangement links TRBV7-2 to TRBJ1-3; D unclear. The V gene's germline CDR1 is SGHTA and CDR2 FQGNSA. The V end lost 4 bases, the J end lost 4 bases, and 8 bases lay between the germline ends. This CDR3 contains 13 residues. The CDR3 sequence is CASSSHSGNTIYF. CDR3 in DNA: TGTGCCAGCAGCTCCCATTCGGGAAACACCATATATTTT. Drawing the rest from reference TRBV7-2 and TRBJ1-3, the complete variable domain is GAGVSQSPSNKVTEKGKDVELRCDPISGHTALYWYRQSLGQGLEFLIYFQGNSAPDKSGLPSDRFSAERTGGSVSTLTIQRTQQEDSAVYLCASSSHSGNTIYFGEGSWLTVV.

In the case of this clonotype: No conserved phenylalanine or tryptophan ends this CDR3, so it is likely a read error. The chain recombines TRBV4-1 with TRBJ2-1; 9 bases align to TRBD2. This CDR3 has 16 amino acids. Unmatched junction bases numbered 10, after V lost 1 base and J lost 9 bases. Germline assignment: CDR1 MGHRA and CDR2 YSYEKL. The DNA of the CDR3 is TGCGCCAGCAGCCAAGTGGCGGGGGGGCGAGTAGGTGAGCAGTTCTAC. Translating gives CASSQVAGGRVGEQFY.

V is TRBV7-6 and J is TRBJ2-3, with TRBD2 matching 12 bases. V gave up 5 bases and J gave up 4 bases; unmatched junction bases: 16. The CDR3 is made up of 19 amino acids. Germline V gene lookup returns CDR1 SGHVS and CDR2 FNYEAQ. Here the CDR3 reads CASSRRLAGAKMGADTQYF. The CDR3 DNA reads as TGTGCCAGCAGCCGACGACTAGCGGGGGCCAAGATGGGCGCAGATACGCAGTATTTT. The full variable domain, its missing parts supplied by reference TRBV7-6 and TRBJ2-3, is GAGVSQSPRYKVTKRGQDVALRCDPISGHVSLYWYRQALGQGPEFLTYFNYEAQQDKSGLPNDRFSAERPEGSISTLTIQRTEQRDSAMYRCASSRRLAGAKMGADTQYFGPGTRLTVL.

This clonotype was detected a few times. The chain combines TRBV7-9 with TRBJ1-2; D is ambiguous. Germline values: CDR1 SEHNR, CDR2 FQNEAQ (reference sequence). V dropped 0 bases and J dropped 7 bases, with 9 bases sitting between them. CDR3 size: 13 residues. The CDR3 DNA reads TGTGCCAGCAGCTTAGCAGTCGGCCGTGGCTACACCTTC. Its translation: CASSLAVGRGYTF.

The chain carries TRBV4-1 and TRBJ1-1; D unclear. The germline gives CDR1 MGHRA, CDR2 YSYEKL. V was clipped by 1 base and J by 0 bases, with 6 bases between them. CDR3 length: 14 residues. In DNA form, the CDR3 reads TGCGCCAGCAGCCAAGGCCCCATGAACACTGAAGCTTTCTTT. It specifies CASSQGPMNTEAFF.

As regards this clonotype: A clone one base away is much larger, so this may be a read error. V gene TRBV7-6 combines with J gene TRBJ1-3; tentatively, D is TRBD1 (6 bases). CDR1 SGHVS and CDR2 FNYEAQ come from the germline V gene. The length of the CDR3 is 16 residues. CDR3 sequence: CVSSLPDRSSGNTIYF. CDR3 sequence (DNA): TGTGTCAGCAGCTTACCCGACAGGAGCTCTGGAAACACCATATATTTT.

This clonotype was seen only once. This chain connects TRBV6-6 to TRBJ2-3; 13 bases map to TRBD2. The CDR3 extends over 16 amino acids. J gave up 5 bases and V 5 bases, and 7 bases lay outside the gene matches. Germline V gives CDR1 MNHNY, CDR2 SVGAGI (reference sequence). The CDR3 reads CASSHRTSGGIDTQYF. The CDR3 coding sequence is TGTGCCAGCAGTCACAGGACTAGCGGGGGCATAGATACGCAGTATTTT.

The rearrangement uses TRBV6-5 and TRBJ1-4; D gene unclear. Germline V gene sequence: CDR1 MNHEY, CDR2 SVGAGI. V lost 2 bases and J 15 bases, leaving 19 bases between the germline ends. The CDR3 spans 14 residues. CDR3 DNA sequence: TGTGCCAGCAGTTACAACCCCGGTCAGGAGAAATTGTTTTTT. Its protein product is CASSYNPGQEKLFF.

Only a few counts were recorded for this clonotype. The CDR3 spells CASSTFEGIYEQYF. Written as DNA, the CDR3 is TGTGCCAGCAGTACCTTTGAGGGGATCTACGAGCAGTACTTC. The gene calls are TRBV6-6 and TRBJ2-7; TRBD1 or TRBD2 may be the D gene (5 bases each). Germline-derived CDR1 and CDR2 are MNHNY and SVGAGI (reference sequence). The CDR3 runs 14 residues. Trimming left V 5 bases short and J 3 bases short, with 14 bases between.

Only a few counts were recorded for this clonotype. This chain joins TRBV7-9 and TRBJ2-5, with D perhaps matching TRBD2 (5 bases). This CDR3 contains 15 residues. CDR1 is SEHNR and CDR2 is FQNEAQ in the germline V gene (reference sequence). V shed 5 bases and J shed 1 base, with 14 bases lying between them. The DNA of the CDR3 is TGTGCCAGCAGCCCAGAGGGATGGGTCCAAGAGACCCAGTACTTC. It translates to CASSPEGWVQETQYF.

This clonotype was observed a few times. The genes are TRBV5-1 and TRBJ2-7; TRBD1 aligns across 9 bases. V was clipped by 4 bases and J by 1 base; unmatched bases: 9. Germline V gives CDR1 SGHRS, CDR2 YFSETQ. This CDR3 has 16 amino acids. The DNA of the CDR3 is TGCGCCAGCAGCCCTGGACAGGGGAGGCAATCCTACGAGCAGTACTTC. Amino acid sequence: CASSPGQGRQSYEQYF.

V usage is TRBV27 and J usage is TRBJ2-3; possible D gene TRBD1, 6 bases. Germline V gene lookup returns CDR1 MNHEY and CDR2 SMNVEV (reference sequence). The CDR3 loop spans 15 amino acids. Deletions cut 5 bases from V and 3 bases from J, with 15 bases between. The CDR3 DNA reads TGTGCCAGCAGTCCCGGACAGCAAGAGACAGATACGCAGTATTTT. It yields the protein CASSPGQQETDTQYF.

Comment on this clonotype: A much larger clone differs from this one at a single base, so this may be a read error. This chain links TRBV7-2 with TRBJ2-3; 10 positions agree with TRBD1. TRBJ1-5 matches the DNA end more closely, so the J call is doubtful. Germline V gene data show CDR1 as SGHTA and CDR2 as FQGNSA. This CDR3 has 16 residues. The CDR3 DNA is TGTGCCAGCAGCTTGCCCCGGGACAGGGGAGAAGATACGCAGCATTTT. Translating gives CASSLPRDRGEDTQHF.

This clonotype showed up just a few times. J is TRBJ2-3 and V is TRBV27; D is uncertain. Germline V lookup: CDR1 MNHEY, CDR2 SMNVEV (reference sequence). The CDR3 contains 14 residues. V was pared by 2 bases and J by 0 bases, with 6 bases between. As DNA, the CDR3 is TGTGCCAGCAGTTTAATCGAAAGCACAGATACGCAGTATTTT. Protein: CASSLIESTDTQYF.

In regard to this clonotype: The junction departs from the called germline gene at one end, perhaps through a read error. V and J are TRBV20-1 and TRBJ2-2, with 7 bases lining up with TRBD1. In germline, CDR1 is DFQATT, CDR2 SNEGSKA (reference sequence). The CDR3 covers 16 residues. The CDR3: CSARDAGTANTGELFF. CDR3 nucleotides: TGCAGTGCTAGAGACGCCGGGACAGCGAATACCGGGGAGCTGTTTTTT.

J is TRBJ2-2 and V is TRBV6-4; a possible D gene is TRBD1 (5 bases). Trimming removed 0 bases from V and 12 bases from J, with 17 bases in between. The CDR3 spans 15 residues. Germline V gives CDR1 MRHNA, CDR2 SNTAGT. Written as DNA, the CDR3 is TGTGCCAGCAGTGACTCCTGGGGCCATAACCCCCAGCTGTTTTTT. Encoded protein: CASSDSWGHNPQLFF.

The sample holds a few counts of this clonotype. This chain connects TRBV6-2 or TRBV6-3 to TRBJ2-7; 9 bases agree with TRBD2. Germline CDR1 MNHEY, CDR2 SVGEGT. V was clipped by 2 bases and J by 0 bases; unmatched bases: 2. This CDR3 is 15 amino acids long. DNA for the CDR3: TGTGCCAGCAGTTACGGGCGGGGGGGCTCCTACGAGCAGTACGTC. Translation gives CASSYGRGGSYEQYV.

The chain has TRBV6-5 and TRBJ1-4, with unresolved D. V was cut by 2 bases and J by 7 bases, with 8 bases left in between. CDR3 size: 13 residues. The germline CDR1 and CDR2 sequences are MNHEY and SVGAGI. CDR3: CASSYGDFEKLFF. CDR3 DNA: TGTGCCAGCAGTTACGGGGATTTTGAAAAACTGTTTTTT.

The gene calls are TRBV4-1 and TRBJ2-2; 8 bases are a match to TRBD1. The CDR3 extends over 13 amino acids. V gave up 8 bases and J gave up 3 bases; unmatched junction bases: 2. Germline V gene lookup returns CDR1 MGHRA and CDR2 YSYEKL. This CDR3 is CASQQGDTGELFF. CDR3 nucleotide sequence: TGCGCCAGCCAACAGGGGGACACCGGGGAGCTGTTTTTT.